The next 31 T cell receptor beta chains were all read from a single sample in a study of identical twins. TCRdb re-called the 5' RACE reads through MiXCR, storing one row per CDR3 protein. The repertoire has nearly 650,000 distinct CDR3 sequences, around 7.5% of them found once; the top ten carry 1.6%. This sample also appeared in a second study, on yellow fever vaccine responses in identical twins.

The sequenced material came from PBMCs. The source of these receptors is a woman younger than 35 in good health.

This clonotype was recorded a few times. The CDR3 spells CASSESNFRDQRYF. The CDR3 nucleotides are TGTGCCAGCAGTGAATCAAACTTCCGGGACCAAAGGTACTTC. The chain is built from TRBV25-1 and TRBJ2-5; D possibly matches TRBD1 or TRBD2 (5 bases each). The ends were cut back, 1 base at V and 13 bases at J, with 19 bases in the middle. The CDR3 contains 14 residues. Germline CDR1 is MGHDK and CDR2 is SYGVNS.

This chain joins TRBV27 and TRBJ2-7; the D is unclear. V lost 0 bases and J lost 6, with 12 bases in between. CDR3 length: 14 amino acids. In germline, CDR1 is MNHEY, CDR2 SMNVEV (reference sequence). This CDR3 reads CASSLSVSHGEQYV. The DNA of the CDR3 is TGTGCCAGCAGTTTATCGGTCTCTCACGGCGAGCAGTACGTC.

The gene calls are TRBV15 and TRBJ2-6; 12 nucleotides match TRBD1. Per germline, CDR1 LNHNV and CDR2 YYDKDF (reference sequence). J gave up 13 bases and V 2 bases, and 6 bases lay outside the gene matches. The CDR3 spans 15 residues. CDR3 residues: CATSRSGQGAGVLTF. The CDR3, as DNA: TGTGCCACCAGCAGATCGGGACAGGGGGCAGGGGTCCTGACTTTC.

This clonotype was picked up many times. J is TRBJ2-2 and V is TRBV5-1; D call uncertain. This CDR3 has 15 residues. With 2 bases removed from V and 0 bases from J, the gap between germline ends came to 8 bases. Germline V gene lookup returns CDR1 SGHRS and CDR2 YFSETQ. The CDR3 reads CASSFDTSNTGELFF. CDR3 nucleotides: TGCGCCAGCAGCTTTGACACCTCGAACACCGGGGAGCTGTTTTTT. The full variable domain, rest sourced from reference TRBV5-1 and TRBJ2-2, is KAGVTQTPRYLIKTRGQQVTLSCSPISGHRSVSWYQQTPGQGLQFLFEYFSETQRNKGNFPGRFSGRQFSNSRSEMNVSTLELGDSALYLCASSFDTSNTGELFFGEGSRLTVL.

V usage is TRBV12-3 or TRBV12-4 and J usage is TRBJ2-2; 7 bases are shared with TRBD2. V was clipped by 2 bases and J by 6 bases; unmatched bases: 12. The CDR3 has 17 residues. Here the CDR3 DNA reads TGTGCCAGCAGTTTATATTCCCCCAGGGAGGGGTCCGGGGAGCTGTTTTTT. Encoded protein: CASSLYSPREGSGELFF.

The chain is built from TRBV6-5 and TRBJ2-7; a possible D gene is TRBD1 (6 bases). CDR3 length: 12 amino acids. V lost 2 bases to trimming and J lost 5 bases, with 7 bases between them. Germline assignment: CDR1 MNHEY and CDR2 SVGAGI. The chain's CDR3 is CASSYGGHEQYF. CDR3 coding DNA: TGTGCCAGCAGTTACGGGGGCCACGAGCAGTACTTC.

J is TRBJ1-2 and V is TRBV28; 9 nucleotides agree with TRBD1. The junction had 6 bases not matched to a gene; V was cut back by 6 bases and J by 4 bases. Looked up from germline, CDR1 is MDHEN and CDR2 is SYDVKM. CDR3 size: 14 residues. CDR3 amino acids: CASRRGQGTYGYTF. CDR3 bases: TGTGCCAGCAGACGCGGACAGGGGACCTATGGCTACACCTTC.

The chain links TRBV20-1 to TRBJ2-7; D is unresolved. V gave up 3 bases and J gave up 3 bases, with 12 bases separating them. Germline V gene data show CDR1 as DFQATT and CDR2 as SNEGSKA (reference sequence). The CDR3 extends over 13 amino acids. In nucleotides, the CDR3 is TGCAGTGCTAGCCCCCAGTCGCACTACGAGCAGTACGTC. Translation gives CSASPQSHYEQYV.

This clonotype was seen ten or more times. This chain joins TRBV7-8 and TRBJ2-1, with D maybe TRBD1 (5 bases). CDR1 and CDR2 (germline): SGHVS, FQNEAQ. The CDR3 is 18 residues long. The V and J ends lost 1 base and 1 base respectively, with 17 bases between them. In nucleotides, the CDR3 is TGTGCCAGCAGCTTAGGTGTTACGGGCAGACAGTCCTACAATGAGCAGTTCTTC. It codes for CASSLGVTGRQSYNEQFF.

The V gene is TRBV6-1, the J gene TRBJ2-1; TRBD2 matches at 13 bases. The CDR3 sequence is 15 residues long. The junction had 7 bases not matched to a gene; V was cut back by 7 bases and J by 7 bases. In germline, CDR1 is MNHNS, CDR2 SASEGT. CDR3 sequence: CASTLTSGRLNEQFF. CDR3 in DNA: TGTGCCAGCACCCTGACTAGCGGGAGGTTGAATGAGCAGTTCTTC.

There are many counts of this clonotype. V usage is TRBV6-5 and J usage is TRBJ2-2; 10 positions match TRBD2. The CDR3 length is 14 residues. V was clipped by 6 bases and J by 7 bases; unmatched bases: 5. Germline values: CDR1 MNHEY, CDR2 SVGAGI. The CDR3 protein is CASSYGLAVGELFF. CDR3 in DNA: TGTGCCAGCAGCTACGGACTAGCGGTCGGGGAGCTGTTTTTT.

The sample holds a few counts of this clonotype. The rearrangement joins TRBV6-5 to TRBJ2-2, with unresolved D. The length of the CDR3 is 16 residues. Looked up from germline, CDR1 is MNHEY and CDR2 is SVGAGI. With 0 bases removed from V and 3 bases from J, the gap between germline ends came to 11 bases. The CDR3 DNA follows: TGTGCCAGCAGTTACTCCCGGGCTCCGGACACCGGGGAGCTGTTTTTT. It encodes CASSYSRAPDTGELFF.

This rearrangement joins TRBV19 to TRBJ1-5, with no clear D. V lost 2 bases, J lost 4 bases, and 6 bases lay in between. The CDR3 covers 13 residues. Looked up from germline, CDR1 is LNHDA and CDR2 is SQIVND (reference sequence). The CDR3 region is CASSILRNQPQHF. CDR3 bases: TGTGCCAGTAGTATATTGAGAAATCAGCCCCAGCATTTT.

This clonotype showed up many times. The chain recombines TRBV29-1 with TRBJ2-1; D is unclear. CDR1 SQVTM and CDR2 ANQGSEA come from the germline V gene. With 4 bases removed from V and 10 bases from J, the gap between germline ends came to 14 bases. This CDR3 is 12 amino acids long. In nucleotides, the CDR3 is TGCAGCGTTGGCCCCCCTAGTAGAGAGCAGTTCTTC. Its protein product is CSVGPPSREQFF.

There are many counts of this clonotype. This rearrangement joins TRBV11-2 to TRBJ2-2, with 7 bases aligning to TRBD2. The CDR3 is 17 amino acids. CDR1 SGHAT and CDR2 FQNNGV come from the germline V gene. V trimming: 2 bases; J trimming: 0 bases; junction bases outside the gene matches: 6. The CDR3 coding sequence is TGTGCCAGCAGCTTACTCCTAGCGGACGCGAACACCGGGGAGCTGTTTTTT. This gives the protein CASSLLLADANTGELFF. Full variable domain (missing parts from reference TRBV11-2 and TRBJ2-2): EAGVAQSPRYKIIEKRQSVAFWCNPISGHATLYWYQQILGQGPKLLIQFQNNGVVDDSQLPKDRFSAERLKGVDSTLKIQPAKLEDSAVYLCASSLLLADANTGELFFGEGSRLTVL.

This clonotype was observed a handful of times. This chain uses TRBV3-1 with TRBJ1-1; no reliable D call. Germline V lookup: CDR1 LGHDT, CDR2 YNNKEL (reference sequence). The V end was cut by 2 bases, the J end by 0 bases, with 4 bases between. The CDR3 runs to 13 residues. The CDR3 nucleotides read TGTGCCAGCAGCCAAAATATGAACACTGAAGCTTTCTTT. Its protein is CASSQNMNTEAFF.

V gene TRBV7-9 combines with J gene TRBJ1-2, with D perhaps TRBD1 (5 bases). In germline, CDR1 is SEHNR, CDR2 FQNEAQ (reference sequence). CDR3 length: 14 amino acids. V dropped 5 bases and J dropped 6 bases, with 16 bases sitting between them. The CDR3 sequence: CASSTEGPGDGYTF. The CDR3 DNA is TGTGCCAGCAGCACAGAGGGACCAGGTGATGGCTACACCTTC.

This clonotype has a count of ten or more. This chain uses TRBV6-5 with TRBJ2-3; D is unclear. The germline V and J ends were trimmed by 2 bases and 4 bases, with 7 bases remaining between them. CDR3 length equals 13 residues. Germline lookup yields CDR1 MNHEY and CDR2 SVGAGI. This chain's CDR3 is CASSYGHPDTQYF. The CDR3 DNA sequence: TGTGCCAGCAGTTACGGTCATCCAGATACGCAGTATTTT.

This clonotype was detected many times. The rearrangement links TRBV20-1 to TRBJ2-7; 9 nucleotides match TRBD2. V was clipped by 0 bases and J by 1 base; unmatched bases: 4. There are 15 residues in the CDR3. The germline V gene encodes CDR1 DFQATT and CDR2 SNEGSKA (reference sequence). The CDR3 loop is CSARDGLAPSYEQYF. The CDR3 nucleotides read TGCAGTGCTAGAGATGGACTAGCGCCTTCCTACGAGCAGTACTTC.

This clonotype showed up just a few times. The chain links TRBV12-3 or TRBV12-4 to TRBJ2-7, with TRBD1 matching 7 bases. The CDR3 sequence is 14 residues long. Trimming took 4 bases from V and 0 from J; bases not matched to a gene: 3. CDR3 sequence: CASSWTGFSYEQYF. Written as DNA, the CDR3 is TGTGCCAGCAGTTGGACAGGCTTCTCCTACGAGCAGTACTTC.

This clonotype has a count of ten or more. Here the CDR3 reads CASSQVGTAGYTF. The DNA of the CDR3 is TGTGCCAGCAGCCAAGTGGGGACAGCTGGCTACACCTTC. The V call is TRBV14, the J call TRBJ1-2, with 7 bases identical to TRBD1. Germline CDR1 reads SGHDN; CDR2 reads FVKESK. The CDR3 sequence is 13 residues long. V lost 1 base, J lost 7 bases, and 3 bases stayed unmatched.

This clonotype has just a few counts. The rearrangement links TRBV9 to TRBJ2-3; D call uncertain. Trimming took off 1 base at V and 3 bases at J, with 9 bases between the two ends. From germline, CDR1 is SGDLS and CDR2 YYNGEE. CDR3 length: 14 residues. The CDR3 DNA sequence: TGTGCCAGCAGCGTAAAAGCGCGTACAGATACGCAGTATTTT. This codes for CASSVKARTDTQYF.

This clonotype was recorded many times. The chain is built from TRBV28 and TRBJ1-6; the D is unclear. Per the germline V gene, CDR1 is MDHEN and CDR2 is SYDVKM. The CDR3 loop spans 17 amino acids. The V and J ends lost 2 bases and 2 bases respectively, with 13 bases between them. The CDR3: CASSLGRNGPYNSPLHF. The DNA for the CDR3 is TGTGCCAGCAGTTTAGGTCGGAACGGCCCCTATAATTCACCCCTCCACTTT.

This clonotype was observed at least ten times. The genes are TRBV7-9 and TRBJ2-2, with D perhaps assigned TRBD1 or TRBD2 (6 bases each). The CDR3 consists of 16 residues. Germline CDR1 is SEHNR and CDR2 is FQNEAQ (reference sequence). With 5 bases removed from V and 2 bases from J, the gap between germline ends came to 15 bases. The CDR3 DNA is TGTGCCAGCAGCCCCTGGGGGGCGATCAACACCGGGGAGCTGTTTTTT. Protein: CASSPWGAINTGELFF. Full variable domain (outside the CDR3, taken from reference TRBV7-9 and TRBJ2-2): DTGVSQNPRHKITKRGQNVTFRCDPISEHNRLYWYRQTLGQGPEFLTYFQNEAQLEKSRLLSDRFSAERPKGSFSTLEIQRTEQGDSAMYLCASSPWGAINTGELFFGEGSRLTVL.

This clonotype was seen more than once but under ten times. The V call is TRBV28, the J call TRBJ2-3, with D hard to call. V was cut by 5 bases and J by 6 bases, with 18 bases left in between. The CDR3 covers 15 residues. CDR1 MDHEN and CDR2 SYDVKM come from the germline V gene. CDR3 DNA sequence: TGTGCCAGCAGTCGAGGCCGATTAAACACCGATACGCAGTATTTT. This gives the protein CASSRGRLNTDTQYF.

The table lists this clonotype with a few counts. This rearrangement joins TRBV20-1 to TRBJ2-2; tentative D call: TRBD1 (6 bases). Trimming left V 6 bases short and J 4 bases short, with 21 bases between. The length of the CDR3 is 16 residues. Per the germline V gene, CDR1 is DFQATT and CDR2 is SNEGSKA (reference sequence). The CDR3 spells CSATVVGARFTGELFF. The CDR3 DNA follows: TGCAGTGCCACAGTCGTGGGGGCGCGGTTCACCGGGGAGCTGTTTTTT.

The table lists this clonotype with many counts. The chain joins TRBV6-6 to TRBJ1-2; TRBD1 matches 9 bases. V dropped 5 bases and J dropped 10; count of bases not matched to a gene: 5. The CDR3 is made up of 12 amino acids. The germline V gene has CDR1 MNHNY and CDR2 SVGAGI (reference sequence). CDR3 nucleotides: TGTGCCAGCAGTCGGGACAGGGAATTCTACACCTTC. Its translation: CASSRDREFYTF.

The gene calls are TRBV24-1 and TRBJ2-3, with D unresolved. The CDR3 is 18 residues long. The V end was cut by 2 bases, the J end by 0 bases, with 17 bases between. CDR1 and CDR2 from the germline V gene are KGHDR and SFDVKD. The CDR3 loop is CATSDYSRAGPSTDTQYF. DNA for the CDR3: TGTGCCACCAGTGATTACTCACGGGCCGGACCGAGCACAGATACGCAGTATTTT.

This sequence joins TRBV20-1 and TRBJ1-1, with a tentative D call TRBD1 (5 bases). Trimming took off 4 bases at V and 3 bases at J, with 18 bases between the two ends. Germline-derived CDR1 and CDR2 are DFQATT and SNEGSKA (reference sequence). CDR3 length: 15 amino acids. CDR3 DNA sequence: TGCAGTGCTAAGAGCCCGGGGGTTACGGACACTGAAGCTTTCTTT. Translation: CSAKSPGVTDTEAFF.

This clonotype was seen a few times. The rearrangement links TRBV12-3 or TRBV12-4 to TRBJ2-1; TRBD2 agrees at 9 bases. There are 16 residues in the CDR3. V trimming: 6 bases; J trimming: 4 bases; junction bases outside the gene matches: 10. CDR3: CASRPGGGRGYNEQFF. CDR3 in DNA: TGTGCCAGCAGGCCCGGCGGCGGGAGGGGATACAATGAGCAGTTCTTC.

Many counts were recorded for this clonotype. The rearrangement links TRBV12-3 or TRBV12-4 to TRBJ2-1, with D possibly being TRBD1 (5 bases). Trimming took 8 bases from V and 5 from J, leaving 13 bases between them. CDR3 length: 13 amino acids. The CDR3 reads CASGNLGDNEQFF. The DNA of the CDR3 is TGTGCCAGCGGAAACCTAGGGGACAATGAGCAGTTCTTC.